This T cell receptor (beta chain) was recovered during a study of human T cells and chemical hapten exposure. Study-wide background: DPC (0.01%) was patch tested on the upper back and read at 6 days. General study points: Following DPC sensitization, TCRs present above 1 in 1000 frequency showed no change.

V lost 1 base and J 1 base, leaving 6 bases between the germline ends. CDR3 size: 14 residues. Germline V gene data show CDR1 as SGHTA and CDR2 as FQGNSA. TCRdb passed the RACE reads through MiXCR, listing each CDR3 protein once. The sample shows about 160,000 distinct CDR3 sequences, roughly a quarter of them seen only once. This clonotype turned up a few times. The antigen remains unidentified. The time point denotes: patch test 3, about 24 weeks after DPC sensitization. Indicated treatment: therapeutic diphenylcyclopropenone sensitization with weekly scalp DPC. Before extraction, the whole blood was not fractionated, and total RNA was taken from it.

The rearrangement joins TRBV7-2 to TRBJ2-3, with D unresolved. The receptor was isolated from a woman aged 18-29 years with alopecia areata. Some clones in this sample may be carry-over from other donors' samples. The sample here was whole blood, taken in connection with sensitization to the hapten diphenylcyclopropenone (DPC). The CDR3 protein is CASSLVRGTDTQYF. CDR3 coding DNA: TGTGCCAGCAGCTTAGTACGGGGCACAGATACGCAGTATTTT.